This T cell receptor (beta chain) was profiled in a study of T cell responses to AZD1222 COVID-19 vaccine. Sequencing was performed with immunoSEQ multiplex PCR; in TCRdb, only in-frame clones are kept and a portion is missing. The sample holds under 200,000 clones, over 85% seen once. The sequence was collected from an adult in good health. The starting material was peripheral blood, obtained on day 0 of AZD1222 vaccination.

The CDR3 protein is CASSFAGVEAFF. CDR3 in DNA: TGTGCCAGCAGTTTTGCGGGTGTCGAAGCTTTCTTT. The gene calls are TRBV12-3 or TRBV12-4 and TRBJ1-1; D is unresolved. Trimming removed 3 bases at V and 8 bases at J, with 10 bases between. CDR3 length: 12 residues.